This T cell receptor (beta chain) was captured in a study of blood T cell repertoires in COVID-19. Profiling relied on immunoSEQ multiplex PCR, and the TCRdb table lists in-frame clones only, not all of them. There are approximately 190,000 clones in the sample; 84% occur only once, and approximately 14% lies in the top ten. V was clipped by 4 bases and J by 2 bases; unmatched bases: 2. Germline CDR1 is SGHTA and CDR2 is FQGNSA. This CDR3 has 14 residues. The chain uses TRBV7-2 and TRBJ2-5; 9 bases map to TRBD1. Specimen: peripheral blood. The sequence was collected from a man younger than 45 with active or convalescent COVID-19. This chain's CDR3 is CASSSQGAQETQYF. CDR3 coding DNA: TGTGCCAGCAGCTCACAGGGGGCACAAGAGACCCAGTACTTC.